What follows describes a single TCR beta chain. These data are taken from a study of blood T cell repertoires in COVID-19. At the level of the study: Sites across the United States, Italy and Spain contributed samples from acute and convalescent COVID-19. Nucleic acid was either cDNA or gDNA, and it came from T cells, B-cell-depleted T cells, or PBMCs.

Methods used by the authors: Cell counts per sample came from amplifying reference gene primers. TCRdb's table, derived via immunoSEQ multiplex PCR, lists solely in-frame clones and lacks some. That table is the source of V, J and clone size, and D and trimming were worked out from the DNA. The repertoire holds 150,000 to 200,000 clones, approximately 80% seen once, with about 8.3% in the top ten. Sequenced: peripheral blood. This TCR was recovered from a man between 60 and 70 years old with acute or convalescent COVID-19.

The DNA for the CDR3 is TGCGCCAGCAGCCCAGGGGACATGAACACTGAAGCTTTCTTT. Translated, it gives CASSPGDMNTEAFF. The rearrangement joins TRBV4-1 to TRBJ1-1, with a weak D call TRBD1 (6 bases). The CDR3 runs 14 residues. CDR1 and CDR2 (germline): MGHRA, YSYEKL. V lost 4 bases, J lost 0 bases, and 9 bases lay in between.